The 25 T cell receptor beta chains below come from one sample, sequenced in a study of beta chain features in type 1 diabetes. cDNA synthesis used the whole RNA isolate, giving expressed TCRB sequences. Assay used: immunoSEQ multiplex PCR; TCRdb lists only in-frame clones, some missing. Among approximately 170,000 clones listed, 7.5% to 10% were seen once. Material: central memory CD4+ T cells from blood. These TCRs come from a woman under 30 in good health.

The chain combines TRBV5-5 with TRBJ2-7, with D perhaps TRBD2 (6 bases). The V end was cut by 1 base, the J end by 6 bases, with 11 bases between. The CDR3 runs to 13 residues. The V gene's germline CDR1 is SGHKS and CDR2 YYEKEE (reference sequence). The CDR3 loop reads CASSLKRETEQYF. CDR3 nucleotide sequence: TGTGCCAGCAGCTTGAAACGGGAGACCGAGCAGTACTTC.

This clone turned up a few times. V gene TRBV4-1 combines with J gene TRBJ2-7; TRBD1 matches at 9 bases. This CDR3 has 15 residues. CDR1 and CDR2 (germline): MGHRA, YSYEKL. Germline trimming cut 0 bases from V and 6 bases from J; bases unmatched to any gene: 6. The CDR3 DNA reads TGCGCCAGCAGCCAAGATGGGACAGGGCTTGGCGAGCAGTACTTC. Protein: CASSQDGTGLGEQYF.

This clone was detected ten times or more. The chain carries TRBV18 and TRBJ2-7; D gene unclear. V was shortened by 6 bases and J by 6 bases, with 15 bases between the two germline ends. Germline values: CDR1 KGHSH, CDR2 LQKENI. The CDR3 loop spans 13 amino acids. CDR3 sequence: CASSPPESGEQYF. In nucleotides, the CDR3 is TGTGCCAGCTCCCCCCCGGAGAGTGGCGAGCAGTACTTC.

The chain couples TRBV14 to TRBJ2-7; 8 positions agree with TRBD1. Germline CDR1 is SGHDN and CDR2 is FVKESK. The trim removed 4 bases at V and 0 bases at J, leaving 5 bases unmatched. The CDR3 runs to 15 residues. Here the CDR3 DNA reads TGTGCCAGCAGCCCACGGACAGGGAGCTCCTACGAGCAGTACTTC. Translated: CASSPRTGSSYEQYF.

The rearrangement joins TRBV30 to TRBJ2-1, with D possibly being TRBD2 (6 bases). V was trimmed by 1 base and J by 8 bases, leaving 9 bases between them. Germline V gives CDR1 GTSNPN, CDR2 SVGIG (reference sequence). The CDR3 is 12 amino acids. CDR3 sequence reads: CAWSGGVDEQFF. Written as DNA, the CDR3 is TGTGCCTGGAGTGGGGGGGTCGATGAGCAGTTCTTC.

This clone was observed a few times. The CDR3 protein is CASSSTGADYGYTF. In nucleotides, the CDR3 is TGTGCCAGCAGTTCGACAGGGGCGGACTATGGCTACACCTTC. The gene calls are TRBV27 and TRBJ1-2; 8 bases agree with TRBD1. Germline V gene data show CDR1 as MNHEY and CDR2 as SMNVEV (reference sequence). Germline trimming cut 4 bases from V and 3 bases from J; bases unmatched to any gene: 4. CDR3 size: 14 residues.

The V gene is TRBV27, the J gene TRBJ1-1, with D possibly TRBD1 on 6 matching bases. CDR1 and CDR2 from the germline V gene are MNHEY and SMNVEV (reference sequence). The V and J ends lost 4 bases and 11 bases respectively, with 17 bases between them. The CDR3 has 13 amino acids. CDR3 in amino acids: CASSSTGSAVAFF. CDR3 bases: TGTGCCAGCAGTTCTACAGGGTCGGCTGTCGCTTTCTTT.

This clone is a singleton in its sample. The chain is built from TRBV7-2 and TRBJ2-2, with D uncertain. Germline values: CDR1 SGHTA, CDR2 FQGNSA. This CDR3 region has 12 residues. The V and J ends lost 1 base and 7 bases respectively, with 4 bases between them. CDR3 sequence reads: CASSLVGGELFF. CDR3 nucleotide sequence: TGTGCCAGCAGCTTAGTCGGCGGGGAGCTGTTTTTT.

This clone has more than one count but fewer than ten. The chain employs TRBV11-3 and TRBJ2-5; D gene ambiguous. This CDR3 has 13 residues. CDR1 and CDR2 (germline): SGHNT, YENEEA. V was pared by 4 bases and J by 5 bases, with 11 bases between. Written as DNA, the CDR3 is TGTGCCAGCAGCTCCCCCCCAGTGGAGACCCAGTACTTC. This gives the protein CASSSPPVETQYF.

The rearrangement uses TRBV28 and TRBJ2-2, with 11 positions matching TRBD2. The CDR3 covers 19 residues. Germline V CDR1 and CDR2: MDHEN, SYDVKM. V trimming: 4 bases; J trimming: 0 bases; junction bases outside the gene matches: 10. DNA for the CDR3: TGTGCCAGCAGTTCGTCGGCTAGCGGGGGGCTGGCGAACACCGGGGAGCTGTTTTTT. It encodes CASSSSASGGLANTGELFF.

In its sample, this clone was seen a few times. V gene TRBV6-5 combines with J gene TRBJ1-2; perhaps TRBD1 as D (5 bases). V lost 10 bases to trimming and J lost 4 bases, with 22 bases between them. Germline V gene data show CDR1 as MNHEY and CDR2 as SVGAGI. This CDR3 spans 15 amino acids. The CDR3 DNA reads as TGTGCCACCAATCCAGGGCAGGTTCGTGGCTATGGCTACACCTTC. It yields the protein CATNPGQVRGYGYTF.

The V call is TRBV6-6, the J call TRBJ2-7; a weak D match, TRBD2 (6 bases). V dropped 2 bases and J dropped 0 bases, with 11 bases sitting between them. The CDR3 is 15 amino acids. Germline CDR1 reads MNHNY; CDR2 reads SVGAGI (reference sequence). CDR3 sequence: CASSYERRDSYEQYF. In DNA form, the CDR3 reads TGTGCCAGCAGTTACGAGAGGCGGGACTCCTACGAGCAGTACTTC.

In this sample, this clone turned up a few times. The gene calls are TRBV5-1 and TRBJ2-1; D might be TRBD2 (6 bases). Trimming shortened V by 0 bases and J by 6 bases, and 13 bases separated the two germline ends. The CDR3 runs 15 residues. In germline, CDR1 is SGHRS, CDR2 YFSETQ. CDR3 sequence (DNA): TGCGCCAGCAGCTTGGAGGGTAGCGGTGCCAATGAGCAGTTCTTC. It yields the protein CASSLEGSGANEQFF.

This clone was seen only a few times. V and J are TRBV19 and TRBJ1-2; weak D call: TRBD1 (6 bases). Germline V CDR1 and CDR2: LNHDA, SQIVND (reference sequence). V was clipped by 1 base and J by 1 base, with 13 bases between them. The CDR3 runs 16 residues. The CDR3 region is CASSIGWTAYNYGYTF. The CDR3 DNA reads TGTGCCAGTAGTATAGGATGGACAGCGTATAACTATGGCTACACCTTC.

The V call is TRBV18, the J call TRBJ2-5; 10 bases map to TRBD2. Germline CDR1 and CDR2: KGHSH and LQKENI. CDR3 size: 16 residues. J gave up 1 base and V 0 bases, and 2 bases lay outside the gene matches. This chain's CDR3 is CASSPPSGRVQETQYF. DNA of the CDR3: TGTGCCAGCTCACCACCCAGCGGGAGGGTCCAAGAGACCCAGTACTTC.

This clone was found a few times. One end of the junction fails to match germline, which may point to a read error. The J gene is TRBJ1-2, the V gene TRBV2; TRBD1 agrees at 7 bases. The germline gives CDR1 SNHLY, CDR2 FYNNEI. The CDR3 consists of 13 residues. The CDR3 DNA is TGTGCCAGCAGTGAAGCGGGACAGTACGGCTCCACCTTC. Translating gives CASSEAGQYGSTF.

Ten or more counts support this clone. The chain has TRBV4-1 and TRBJ2-3; 8 bases fit TRBD2. Trimming took 1 base from V and 3 from J; bases not matched to a gene: 6. Germline V gene data show CDR1 as MGHRA and CDR2 as YSYEKL. The length of the CDR3 is 16 residues. DNA for the CDR3: TGCGCCAGCAGCCAAGTCGCGAGCGGGAGAACAGATACGCAGTATTTT. Amino acids: CASSQVASGRTDTQYF.

This clone has just a few counts. This chain uses TRBV30 with TRBJ2-4, with 11 nucleotides matching TRBD2. CDR1 is GTSNPN, CDR2 SVGIG, per germline (reference sequence). The CDR3 loop spans 14 amino acids. This CDR3 is CATTSGAYKNIQYF. Here the CDR3 DNA reads TGTGCGACGACTAGCGGGGCATACAAAAACATTCAGTACTTC. Full variable domain (rest looked up from reference TRBV30 and TRBJ2-4): SQTIHQWPATLVQPVGSPLSLECTVEGTSNPNLYWYRQAAGRGLQLLFYSVGIGQISSEVPQNLSASRPQDRQFILSSKKLLLSDSGFYLCATTSGAYKNIQYFGAGTRLSVL.

This clone has more than one count but fewer than ten. CDR3 in DNA: TGTGCCAGCAGTGTTCACAGGGGGCGCGATGGGACCCAGTACTTC. This codes for CASSVHRGRDGTQYF. This chain connects TRBV2 to TRBJ2-5; TRBD1 matches 9 bases. The CDR3 runs 15 residues. CDR1 SNHLY and CDR2 FYNNEI come from the germline V gene. With V trimmed by 4 bases and J by 7 bases, 10 bases remained unmatched.

This clone was seen at least ten times. The rearrangement links TRBV18 to TRBJ2-7, with 7 bases lining up with TRBD1. V lost 8 bases to trimming and J lost 0 bases; unmatched junction nucleotides: 1. Per the germline V gene, CDR1 is KGHSH and CDR2 is LQKENI. The CDR3 covers 12 residues. CDR3 DNA sequence: TGTGCCAGCGGGACAGCCTCCTACGAGCAGTACTTC. Protein product: CASGTASYEQYF.

The rearrangement joins TRBV27 to TRBJ2-2; unclear D gene. CDR1 is MNHEY, CDR2 SMNVEV, per germline (reference sequence). This CDR3 region has 14 residues. The V gene lost 5 bases and the J gene lost 4 bases, with 11 bases spanning the gap. DNA of the CDR3: TGTGCCAGCAGTATACGACTCATCACCGGGGAGCTGTTTTTT. This translates into CASSIRLITGELFF.

This clone was counted ten times or more. V and J are TRBV7-2 and TRBJ2-7; 8 positions agree with TRBD2. The CDR3 is made up of 16 amino acids. J lost 3 bases, V lost 1 base, and 8 bases had no gene match. Germline V gene lookup returns CDR1 SGHTA and CDR2 FQGNSA. CDR3 DNA sequence: TGTGCCAGCAGCTTAGGGGGTTCGGGGGGGGGCTACGAGCAGTACTTC. This gives the protein CASSLGGSGGGYEQYF. Full variable domain (missing parts from reference TRBV7-2 and TRBJ2-7): GAGVSQSPSNKVTEKGKDVELRCDPISGHTALYWYRQSLGQGLEFLIYFQGNSAPDKSGLPSDRFSAERTGGSVSTLTIQRTQQEDSAVYLCASSLGGSGGGYEQYFGPGTRLTVT.

This clone was found a few times. The genes are TRBV18 and TRBJ2-3; D ambiguous. In germline, CDR1 is KGHSH, CDR2 LQKENI. The V gene lost 6 bases and the J gene lost 0 bases, with 4 bases spanning the gap. This CDR3 spans 12 amino acids. The CDR3 is CASSTSTDTQYF. As DNA, the CDR3 is TGTGCCAGCTCTACTAGCACAGATACGCAGTATTTT.

The V gene is TRBV27, the J gene TRBJ1-1, with 11 bases identical to TRBD1. V was clipped by 5 bases and J by 7 bases; unmatched bases: 6. The CDR3 loop spans 14 amino acids. The germline V gene encodes CDR1 MNHEY and CDR2 SMNVEV (reference sequence). The CDR3 nucleotides read TGTGCCAGCAGTATCAGGGACAGGGGGAATGAAGCTTTCTTT. Protein: CASSIRDRGNEAFF.

The chain recombines TRBV4-2 with TRBJ2-6; 9 nucleotides align to TRBD1. The J segment lost 2 bases and the V segment lost 2 bases, leaving 7 bases of the junction unmatched. CDR1 LGHNA and CDR2 YNFKEQ come from the germline V gene. This CDR3 region has 18 residues. CDR3 loop: CASSQNSYRGPGANVLTF. CDR3 nucleotide sequence: TGTGCCAGCAGCCAAAACTCATACAGGGGGCCTGGGGCCAACGTCCTGACTTTC.